The rows below give T cell receptor beta chains drawn from one sample of a study of T cell responses to AZD1222 COVID-19 vaccine. The table came from immunoSEQ multiplex PCR; TCRdb's copy has only in-frame clones and leaves some out. Seen here are over 65,000 clones, roughly nine tenths observed once, and the top ten hold 7%. The starting material was peripheral blood, obtained on day 0 of AZD1222 vaccination. The receptors come from an adult in good health. Each CDR3 is given with its conserved first and last residue. Fields, in order: CDR3 length, V gene, clone size, J gene, D gene, CDR3 DNA, CDR3 protein. D genes are given only for firm matches. A row's size may be missing; if present it is once, few, many or a size class.

>13|TRBV29-1|-|TRBJ2-3|TRBD2
TGCAGCTTTAGGACTAGCGACACAGATACGCAGTATTTT
CSFRTSDTDTQYF
>13|TRBV5-4|few|TRBJ2-7|-
TGTGCCAGCAGCTGGCAGGGATCCTACGAGCAGTACTTC
CASSWQGSYEQYF
>13|TRBV21-1|-|TRBJ1-2|-
TGTGCCAGCAGCAAAAGGCGCACGTATGGCTACACCTTC
CASSKRRTYGYTF
>12|TRBV14|once|TRBJ2-1|-
TGTGCCAGCAGCCAAGCTCGAGGGGGGCAGTTCTTC
CASSQARGGQFF
>16|TRBV5-1|-|TRBJ2-5|TRBD2
TGCGCCAGCAGCCGTTTACTAGCGGGGGGACCGGAGACCCAGTACTTC
CASSRLLAGGPETQYF
>16|TRBV28|-|TRBJ1-2|-
TGTGCCAGCAGTTTAATTGCGGGGAAGTCGAGGTATGGCTACACCTTC
CASSLIAGKSRYGYTF
>15|TRBV30|-|TRBJ1-6|-
TGTGCCTGGAAAAACGGCGGCCAAAATAATTCACCCCTCCACTTT
CAWKNGGQNNSPLHF
>14|TRBV9|-|TRBJ1-1|TRBD1
TGTGCCAGCAGCCCCCAACAGGGGGGGACTGAAGCTTTCTTT
CASSPQQGGTEAFF
>13|TRBV3-1/TRBV3-2|-|TRBJ2-7|-
TGTGCCAGCAGCCAAGGTCGGGTGTACGAGCAGTACTTC
CASSQGRVYEQYF
>19|TRBV28|-|TRBJ2-6|-
TGTGCCAGCAGCATCCCTTTGGGGGCCAAGGTCTCTGGGGCCAACGTCCTGACTTTC
CASSIPLGAKVSGANVLTF
>15|TRBV5-3|-|TRBJ2-7|-
TGTGCCAGAAGCTTTACGGACCTCCGGGATGGTGAGCAGTACTTC
CARSFTDLRDGEQYF
>13|TRBV6-6|once|TRBJ2-7|-
TGTGCCAGCAGTTACAGGGTAGGCTACGAGCAGTACTTC
CASSYRVGYEQYF
>14|TRBV10-1|-|TRBJ1-5|-
TGCGCCAGCAGAGCAACGAGTCGGCAGCAGCCCCAGCATTTT
CASRATSRQQPQHF
>15|TRBV7-8|-|TRBJ2-7|TRBD1
TGTGCCAGCAGTTCGGACAGGGGATTCTCCTACGAGCAGTACTTC
CASSSDRGFSYEQYF
>15|TRBV7-3|-|TRBJ2-5|TRBD2
TGTGCCAGCAGGCCTAGCGGGGCCCTGCAAGAGACCCAGTACTTC
CASRPSGALQETQYF
>17|TRBV7-6|-|TRBJ2-6|-
TGTGCCAGCAGCTTAGCCCAGGAACTTGCTGGGGCCAACGTCCTGACTTTC
CASSLAQELAGANVLTF
>13|TRBV19|-|TRBJ1-2|-
TGTGCCAGTAGAAACGGACTGAACTATGGCTACACCTTC
CASRNGLNYGYTF
>14|TRBV6-5|few|TRBJ2-7|-
TGTGCCAGCAGTTACGTCCGGGGACCCTACGAGCAGTACTTC
CASSYVRGPYEQYF
>14|TRBV6-1|-|TRBJ1-5|-
TGTGCCAGCAGAGCTGGGGGTCTTGGACAGCCCCAGCATTTT
CASRAGGLGQPQHF
>15|TRBV19|-|TRBJ1-4|-
TGTGCCAGTAGTACCCGGGCCTTGAACGGAGAAAAACTGTTTTTT
CASSTRALNGEKLFF
>16|TRBV7-2|-|TRBJ2-3|TRBD1
TGTGCCAGCAGCTTAGGAGGACAGGGGGGCACAGATACGCAGTATTTT
CASSLGGQGGTDTQYF
>13|TRBV7-2|-|TRBJ2-7|-
TGTGCCAGCAGCTTAGACAGTTCCTACGAGCAGTACTTC
CASSLDSSYEQYF
>11|TRBV30|-|TRBJ1-1|-
TGTGCCTGGAGTGTACGGGCAGGGGCTTTCTTT
CAWSVRAGAFF
>15|TRBV6-4|-|TRBJ1-2|TRBD1
TGTGCCAGCAGTGTTGGGCAGGGGGCCTCCTATGGCTACACCTTC
CASSVGQGASYGYTF
>13|TRBV29-1|few|TRBJ2-7|TRBD2
TGCAGCGCCCGACTAGCCCGGCAGCACGAGCAGTACTTC
CSARLARQHEQYF
>13|TRBV28|-|TRBJ2-4|-
TGTGCCAGCGCCTGGCAGGAAGGAAACATTCAGTACTTC
CASAWQEGNIQYF
>14|TRBV28|-|TRBJ1-2|-
TGTGCCAGCAGAGATGGGGCGTTGAGCTATGGCTACACCTTC
CASRDGALSYGYTF
>13|TRBV6-5|once|TRBJ2-1|-
TGTGCCAGCAGCGTGACTACCCACAATGAGCAGTTCTTC
CASSVTTHNEQFF
>16|TRBV28|-|TRBJ2-7|TRBD2
TGTGCCAGCAGTTCCCCCTTCGGCGGGAGAAACGACGAGCAGTACTTC
CASSSPFGGRNDEQYF
>16|TRBV7-2|-|TRBJ2-3|TRBD2
TGTGCCAGCAGCTTAGTGGGCGGGAGAGTAACAGATACGCAGTATTTT
CASSLVGGRVTDTQYF
>13|TRBV12-3/TRBV12-4|-|TRBJ2-7|-
TGTGCCAGCCCAAAGTCCGGACGCAACGAGCAGTACTTC
CASPKSGRNEQYF
>15|TRBV27|-|TRBJ2-7|TRBD2
TGTGCCAGCAGTCTCCGACTAGCGGGCCCCTACGAGCAGTACTTC
CASSLRLAGPYEQYF
>15|TRBV6-2/TRBV6-3|-|TRBJ1-4|-
TGTGCCAGCAGCGACACCGGGACATTGAATGAAAAACTGTTTTTT
CASSDTGTLNEKLFF
>13|TRBV13|once|TRBJ2-1|-
TGTGCCAGCAGCTTAACAGTAAACAATGAGCAGTTCTTC
CASSLTVNNEQFF
>15|TRBV9|-|TRBJ1-4|-
TGTGCCAGCAGCGTAGAGGACAGCCGATTAGGAGGGCTGTTTTTT
CASSVEDSRLGGLFF
>13|TRBV9|-|TRBJ1-1|TRBD1
TGTGCCAGCAGCCGAGGGGGGACAGGCGGAGCTTTCTTT
CASSRGGTGGAFF
>15|TRBV30|-|TRBJ1-3|TRBD1
TGTGCCTGGAGAGCCGGGACAGGGGTGGGAAACACCATATATTTT
CAWRAGTGVGNTIYF
>14|TRBV4-1|-|TRBJ2-3|TRBD1
TGCGCCAGCAGTACAGGGGGCGCAACAGATACGCAGTATTTT
CASSTGGATDTQYF
>14|TRBV6-5|-|TRBJ1-4|-
TGTGCCAGCAGGGATAGGGGGGGGAATGAAAAACTGTTTTTT
CASRDRGGNEKLFF
>13|TRBV10-2|-|TRBJ1-3|TRBD1
TGCGCCAGCCAGCAGGGGGCTGGAAACACCATATATTTT
CASQQGAGNTIYF
>12|TRBV27|-|TRBJ2-3|-
TGTGCCAGCAGTTTACGGGGGGATACGCAGTATTTT
CASSLRGDTQYF
>15|TRBV7-9|-|TRBJ1-3|-
TGTGCCAGCAGCTTAATCCCCCAGGGAGGAAACACCATATATTTT
CASSLIPQGGNTIYF
>15|TRBV4-1|-|TRBJ1-2|-
TGCGCCAGCAGCCCGGGAGAGGGGGTTATACATGGCTACACCTTC
CASSPGEGVIHGYTF
>13|TRBV7-2|-|TRBJ2-7|-
TGTGCCAGCAGCACCGGACAGATCTACGAGCAGTACTTC
CASSTGQIYEQYF
>15|TRBV4-1|-|TRBJ1-5|-
TGCGCCAGCAGCCAAGACAGGGATAGCAATCAGCCCCAGCATTTT
CASSQDRDSNQPQHF
>15|TRBV11-1|-|TRBJ1-2|-
TGTGCCAGCAGCTTAGCCCCGGAACTTAACTATGGCTACACCTTC
CASSLAPELNYGYTF
>14|TRBV2|once|TRBJ2-7|TRBD1
TGTGCCAGCAGCCTGACAGGGTTCATCTACGAGCAGTACTTC
CASSLTGFIYEQYF
>13|TRBV27|-|TRBJ2-1|-
TGTGCCAGCAGCACCCATTTGACATCCTGGCAGTTCTTC
CASSTHLTSWQFF
>18|TRBV18|-|TRBJ2-6|TRBD2
TGTGCCAGCTCACCACCGGTCGGGGGGGTGGCTGGGGCCAACGTCCTGACTTTC
CASSPPVGGVAGANVLTF
>13|TRBV3-1/TRBV3-2|-|TRBJ1-2|TRBD1
TGTGCCAGCAGCCAAGGACAGGGGGCTGGCTACACCTTC
CASSQGQGAGYTF
>15|TRBV18|-|TRBJ1-1|TRBD1
TGTGCCAGCTCAACGAGGACAGGGAGGAACACTGAAGCTTTCTTT
CASSTRTGRNTEAFF
>20|TRBV9|-|TRBJ2-3|TRBD2
TGTGCCAGCAGCCCCACCGGGTGGGGGAGAGCGGGAGGGCCGGTAGATACGCAGTATTTT
CASSPTGWGRAGGPVDTQYF
>15|TRBV7-7|-|TRBJ1-4|-
TGTGCTAGCAGCCCCGGACATGGGGCTAATGAAAAACTGTTTTTT
CASSPGHGANEKLFF
>13|TRBV4-1|-|TRBJ2-7|-
TGCGCCAGCAGCCAAGTATCCGGGGAGAAGCAGTACTTC
CASSQVSGEKQYF
>13|TRBV3-1/TRBV3-2|-|TRBJ1-4|-
TGTGCCAGCAGCCATCACAGTAATGAAAAACTGTTTTTT
CASSHHSNEKLFF